Each of the 27 T cell receptor beta chains below was sequenced from the same sample in a study of shared clonotypes between healthy human individuals. Some clones are missing from TCRdb's copy, which holds only in-frame ones; the method was immunoSEQ multiplex PCR. Of around 510,000 clones listed, about 96% are singletons. The sequencing input was naive CD4+ T cells sorted from blood. Described subset: CD45RA+ positively selected. The receptors shown here come from a woman in her 30s in good health.

This chain connects TRBV6-1 to TRBJ1-1; 7 bases line up with TRBD1. This CDR3 is built from 14 residues. Germline CDR1 MNHNS, CDR2 SASEGT. The ends lost 0 bases at V and 10 bases at J; junction bases unmatched: 8. The CDR3 here is CASSEAQGVITAFF. The CDR3, as DNA: TGTGCCAGCAGTGAAGCGCAGGGGGTAATAACAGCTTTCTTT.

The chain couples TRBV2 to TRBJ2-5, with TRBD1 identical over 8 bases. CDR3 length: 15 amino acids. CDR1 is SNHLY and CDR2 is FYNNEI in the germline V gene. The ends lost 5 bases at V and 5 bases at J; junction bases unmatched: 10. CDR3 bases: TGTGCCAGCAGTCCACCGTGGACAGGGCAGGAGACCCAGTACTTC. It encodes CASSPPWTGQETQYF.

This chain connects TRBV30 to TRBJ2-7, with TRBD2 matching over 9 bases. V lost 8 bases to trimming and J lost 3 bases; unmatched junction nucleotides: 17. Per the germline V gene, CDR1 is GTSNPN and CDR2 is SVGIG (reference sequence). CDR3 length: 16 residues. The CDR3 coding sequence is TGTGCCCTCCTTGGGGCGGGAGGGAAAAAACGCTACGAGCAGTACTTC. As protein: CALLGAGGKKRYEQYF.

This clone occurred once. J is TRBJ1-1 and V is TRBV19, with D unresolved. Germline CDR1 LNHDA, CDR2 SQIVND (reference sequence). V lost 6 bases, J lost 3 bases, and 8 bases lay in between. The CDR3 spans 12 residues. The CDR3 loop is CASRHRDTEAFF. The CDR3, as DNA: TGTGCCAGTAGACACCGGGACACTGAAGCTTTCTTT.

This clone was detected once. The chain employs TRBV28 and TRBJ2-5; 14 bases map to TRBD2. CDR3 length: 16 amino acids. Germline V gene sequence: CDR1 MDHEN, CDR2 SYDVKM. J gave up 9 bases and V 5 bases, and 11 bases lay outside the gene matches. The CDR3, as DNA: TGTGCCAGCAGTCAGGGACTAGCGGGGGCACTAGGGTCCCAGTACTTC. This translates into CASSQGLAGALGSQYF.

V is TRBV28 and J is TRBJ1-5; D might be TRBD1 (6 bases). Germline V gene data show CDR1 as MDHEN and CDR2 as SYDVKM. CDR3 length equals 15 residues. The V end was cut by 5 bases, the J end by 7 bases, with 18 bases between. CDR3 amino acids: CASSGEGTGQQPQHF. CDR3 in DNA: TGTGCCAGCAGTGGTGAGGGTACGGGACAACAGCCCCAGCATTTT.

This chain joins TRBV7-9 and TRBJ1-2, with 8 bases identical to TRBD1. V shed 6 bases, J shed 9 bases, and the junction held 9 bases outside the gene matches. The CDR3 is 13 amino acids. CDR1 SEHNR and CDR2 FQNEAQ come from the germline V gene (reference sequence). CDR3 residues: CASSTGQGGSYTF. CDR3 nucleotides: TGTGCCAGCAGTACAGGACAGGGAGGGAGCTACACCTTC.

CDR3 nucleotides: TGCGCCAGCAGCTTGGCCCTTCGGGGCGGGCCTCACGATGAGCAGTTCTTC. It is translated as CASSLALRGGPHDEQFF. This rearrangement joins TRBV5-1 to TRBJ2-1; D may match TRBD1 or TRBD2 (5 bases each). From germline, CDR1 is SGHRS and CDR2 YFSETQ. CDR3 length equals 17 residues. Trimming stripped 0 bases from V and 8 bases from J, with 21 bases between. Together with reference TRBV5-1 and TRBJ2-1, the CDR3 gives the full variable domain: KAGVTQTPRYLIKTRGQQVTLSCSPISGHRSVSWYQQTPGQGLQFLFEYFSETQRNKGNFPGRFSGRQFSNSRSEMNVSTLELGDSALYLCASSLALRGGPHDEQFFGPGTRLTVL.

The V call is TRBV10-3, the J call TRBJ2-3, with TRBD1 matching over 7 bases. Germline V gene lookup returns CDR1 ENHRY and CDR2 SYGVKD. The CDR3 has 16 residues. The V segment lost 0 bases and the J segment 0 bases; nucleotides outside the gene matches: 3. The CDR3, as DNA: TGTGCCATCAGTGAGTCGACAGGGATGAGCACAGATACGCAGTATTTT. It is translated as CAISESTGMSTDTQYF.

The rearrangement joins TRBV18 to TRBJ1-1, with D possibly TRBD1 on 6 matching bases. From germline, CDR1 is KGHSH and CDR2 LQKENI. Trimming took 2 bases from V and 4 from J, leaving 14 bases between them. This CDR3 spans 15 amino acids. The CDR3 region has the DNA TGTGCCAGCTCACCAGCCGGGTCAGGGGCCACTGAAGCTTTCTTT. This encodes CASSPAGSGATEAFF.

The chain carries TRBV5-6 and TRBJ2-7; 7 nucleotides align to TRBD1. V lost 4 bases and J lost 2; bases outside the gene matches: 9. Germline values: CDR1 SGHDT, CDR2 YYEEEE. The CDR3 sequence is 15 residues long. CDR3 nucleotides: TGTGCCAGCAGCACCGCAGGGGGTCCCCCCTACGAGCAGTACTTC. Amino acids: CASSTAGGPPYEQYF.

The chain employs TRBV2 and TRBJ2-1; 7 nucleotides line up with TRBD1. The germline V gene encodes CDR1 SNHLY and CDR2 FYNNEI. There are 13 residues in the CDR3. The V and J ends lost 4 bases and 4 bases, in that order; junction bases with no gene match: 1. CDR3 sequence (DNA): TGTGCCAGCAGTGCACAGGGGTACAATGAGCAGTTCTTC. Protein product: CASSAQGYNEQFF.

The V call is TRBV2, the J call TRBJ2-2; D perhaps matches TRBD1 (5 bases). Germline V gene data show CDR1 as SNHLY and CDR2 as FYNNEI. This CDR3 has 14 amino acids. Between the trimmed V and J ends, which lost 5 bases and 3 bases, there was a span of 10 bases. The CDR3 sequence is CASSKDIYTGELFF. In DNA, the CDR3 is TGTGCCAGCAGTAAGGACATTTACACCGGGGAGCTGTTTTTT.

This clone was recorded only once. V usage is TRBV19 and J usage is TRBJ1-5, with D tentatively TRBD1 (5 bases). The CDR3 consists of 16 residues. Germline CDR1 LNHDA, CDR2 SQIVND (reference sequence). V gave up 6 bases and J gave up 2 bases, with 17 bases separating them. The CDR3 region is CASRSPQGMGNQPQHF. DNA of the CDR3: TGTGCCAGTAGGTCCCCCCAGGGCATGGGCAATCAGCCCCAGCATTTT.

The chain is built from TRBV2 and TRBJ1-5; no reliable D call. Germline CDR1 reads SNHLY; CDR2 reads FYNNEI. Trimming stripped 2 bases from V and 9 bases from J, with 14 bases between. The CDR3 consists of 14 residues. CDR3: CASSELEALTPQHF. The CDR3 nucleotides are TGTGCCAGCAGTGAATTGGAGGCTCTCACGCCCCAGCATTTT.

The CDR3 bases are TGTGCCAGCAGCTTATTAGTAGCGGGTACAACCTACGAGCAGTACTTC. It translates to CASSLLVAGTTYEQYF. The chain carries TRBV7-9 and TRBJ2-7, with 7 bases that match TRBD2. V trimming: 2 bases; J trimming: 2 bases; junction bases outside the gene matches: 9. This CDR3 is built from 16 residues. CDR1 and CDR2 from the germline V gene are SEHNR and FQNEAQ (reference sequence).

This clone was seen once. CDR3 sequence: CAIGTSGNYEQYF. DNA for the CDR3: TGTGCCATCGGGACTAGCGGGAACTACGAGCAGTACTTC. The rearrangement links TRBV10-3 to TRBJ2-5; 13 bases are shared with TRBD2. The J call is uncertain, as TRBJ2-7 better fits the DNA end. The germline V gene encodes CDR1 ENHRY and CDR2 SYGVKD. The CDR3 length is 13 residues.

The CDR3 DNA reads TGTGCCAGCTCACCATCGGGTTCGGGGGCGAACGAGCAGTACTTC. Encoded protein: CASSPSGSGANEQYF. The chain links TRBV18 to TRBJ2-7; D possibly matches TRBD1 or TRBD2 (6 bases each). The germline V gene has CDR1 KGHSH and CDR2 LQKENI. The CDR3 covers 15 residues. V lost 2 bases to trimming and J lost 5 bases, with 16 bases between them.

This sequence joins TRBV5-4 and TRBJ1-1; D is unresolved. Germline V gene data show CDR1 as SGHNT and CDR2 as YYREEE (reference sequence). Deletions cut 1 base from V and 1 base from J, with 8 bases between. The CDR3 covers 14 residues. The CDR3 region has the DNA TGTGCCAGCAGCTTGTTAGCAGAGAACACTGAAGCTTTCTTT. Its translation is CASSLLAENTEAFF.

This sequence joins TRBV5-1 and TRBJ2-1, with D maybe TRBD2 (5 bases). The V end was cut by 7 bases, the J end by 9 bases, with 11 bases between. The CDR3 covers 11 residues. From germline, CDR1 is SGHRS and CDR2 YFSETQ. The CDR3 is CASSGRGEQFF. The CDR3 DNA reads as TGCGCCAGCTCCGGCCGGGGTGAGCAGTTCTTC.

The genes are TRBV6-5 and TRBJ2-5; D unclear. The ends were cut back, 5 bases at V and 1 base at J, with 8 bases in the middle. Looked up from germline, CDR1 is MNHEY and CDR2 is SVGAGI. This CDR3 contains 13 residues. The chain's CDR3 is CASSKPGQETQYF. DNA of the CDR3: TGTGCCAGCAGTAAACCGGGCCAAGAGACCCAGTACTTC.

This clone was seen only once. The junction shows a germline mismatch at one end, possibly a read error. This chain uses TRBV6-1 with TRBJ2-1; no firm D call. This CDR3 contains 14 residues. Germline loops: CDR1 MNHNS, CDR2 SASEGT. The DNA of the CDR3 is TGTGCCAGCAGGGAAGCGACGCCCTACAATGAGCAGTTCTTC. Its protein product is CASREATPYNEQFF.

The chain carries TRBV6-5 and TRBJ2-7; weak D call: TRBD1 (5 bases). V lost 0 bases and J lost 2, with 14 bases in between. Germline CDR1 and CDR2: MNHEY and SVGAGI. This CDR3 is built from 16 residues. CDR3: CASSYSVGPEAYEQYF. CDR3 sequence (DNA): TGTGCCAGCAGTTACTCGGTGGGGCCCGAAGCCTACGAGCAGTACTTC.

V gene TRBV7-9 combines with J gene TRBJ2-3; TRBD2 matches at 7 bases. This CDR3 contains 17 residues. Unmatched junction bases numbered 7, after V lost 1 base and J lost 0 bases. Germline CDR1 and CDR2: SEHNR and FQNEAQ (reference sequence). CDR3 region: CASSLVGAGASTDTQYF. Here the CDR3 DNA reads TGTGCCAGCAGCTTAGTAGGGGCGGGAGCCAGCACAGATACGCAGTATTTT. The variable domain in full, with the rest retrieved from reference TRBV7-9 and TRBJ2-3, is DTGVSQNPRHKITKRGQNVTFRCDPISEHNRLYWYRQTLGQGPEFLTYFQNEAQLEKSRLLSDRFSAERPKGSFSTLEIQRTEQGDSAMYLCASSLVGAGASTDTQYFGPGTRLTVL.

This clone has a single count. The chain employs TRBV28 and TRBJ1-5, with 7 bases identical to TRBD1. The J segment lost 3 bases and the V segment lost 11 bases, leaving 7 bases of the junction unmatched. This CDR3 is 13 amino acids long. From germline, CDR1 is MDHEN and CDR2 SYDVKM. CDR3 sequence: CAVYRGANQPQHF. The CDR3 coding sequence is TGTGCCGTCTACAGGGGTGCCAATCAGCCCCAGCATTTT.

V usage is TRBV11-1 and J usage is TRBJ1-2; the D gene is possibly TRBD1 (6 bases). Germline V lookup: CDR1 SGHAT, CDR2 FQDESV (reference sequence). The CDR3 contains 15 residues. The V and J ends lost 1 base and 2 bases respectively, with 11 bases between them. CDR3 DNA: TGTGCCAGCAGCTTAGGTCGGGGGCCCAACTATGGCTACACCTTC. Protein product: CASSLGRGPNYGYTF.

V gene TRBV2 combines with J gene TRBJ2-2; the D gene is possibly TRBD1 (5 bases). V gave up 8 bases and J gave up 4 bases, with 11 bases separating them. The V gene's germline CDR1 is SNHLY and CDR2 FYNNEI. This CDR3 spans 13 amino acids. The CDR3 reads CASAGSSTGELFF. CDR3 sequence (DNA): TGTGCCAGCGCAGGGTCAAGCACCGGGGAGCTGTTTTTT.